Listed below are T cell receptor beta chains from one sample, sequenced in a study of T cells in Graves' hyperthyroidism and ophthalmopathy. A single record per CDR3 protein comes from TCRdb applying MiXCR to the multiplex PCR reads. Here the sample spans almost 500,000 distinct CDR3 sequences, approximately 22% being singletons. Sequencing input: blood. All receptors come from a woman between 70 and 85 years old with Graves' ophthalmopathy. CDR3s include the opening cysteine and the closing phenylalanine or tryptophan. The D gene is left open where the match is weak. Only some rows state a clone size, as once, few, many or a class for expanded clones.

v_gene	j_gene	len	abundance	d_gene	CDR3nt	CDR3aa
TRBV5-1	TRBJ2-3	15	few	TRBD2	TGCGCCAGCAGCTTGGCTAGCGGGAACACAGATACGCAGTATTTT	CASSLASGNTDTQYF
TRBV6-2/TRBV6-3	TRBJ2-3	13	few	.	TGTGCCAGCACCCGGACAGGCACAGATACGCAGTATTTT	CASTRTGTDTQYF
TRBV12-3/TRBV12-4	TRBJ1-5	14	many	.	TGTGCCAGCAGCCTCTCGGGGGTGGGTCAGCCCCAGCATTTT	CASSLSGVGQPQHF
TRBV29-1	TRBJ2-1	14	few	TRBD2	TGCAGCGTTGAACGACTAGCGGGAGCGACTGAGCAGTTCTTC	CSVERLAGATEQFF
TRBV7-6	TRBJ2-3	18	.	TRBD1	TGTGCCAGCAGCTTACTTACCCACAGGGGCTCGGGCACAGATACGCAGTATTTT	CASSLLTHRGSGTDTQYF
TRBV7-2	TRBJ2-5	12	many	.	TGTGCCAGCAGCCTCTCGAGGGAGACCCAGTACTTC	CASSLSRETQYF
TRBV7-2	TRBJ2-3	12	many	.	TGTGCCAGCAGCTTAGGTCGCACTACGCAGTATTTT	CASSLGRTTQYF
TRBV18	TRBJ2-5	13	few	.	TGTGCCAGCTCACGGGGGCAGCGAGAGACCCAGTACTTC	CASSRGQRETQYF
TRBV5-6	TRBJ1-3	11	.	.	TGTGCCAGCAGCTTAAGGGGCACCATATATTTT	CASSLRGTIYF
TRBV7-8	TRBJ1-1	14	.	TRBD1	TGTGCCAGCAGCCCAGACAGGGATCACACTGAAGCTTTCTTT	CASSPDRDHTEAFF
TRBV28	TRBJ2-7	14	.	TRBD2	TGTGCCAGCAGTTCAAGCGGGAGGAGGAACGAGCAGTACTTC	CASSSSGRRNEQYF
TRBV7-2	TRBJ2-1	14	.	.	TGTGCCAGCAGCTTATCTAGTATCGTCTATGAGCAGTTCTTC	CASSLSSIVYEQFF
TRBV28	TRBJ1-4	17	many	TRBD1	TGTGCCAGCAGTTGGTCCAGGGGGCTTAGGGGTAATGAAAAACTGTTTTTT	CASSWSRGLRGNEKLFF
TRBV28	TRBJ2-3	15	many	TRBD2	TGTGCCAGCCTACCTAGCGGCTCTAACACAGATACGCAGTATTTT	CASLPSGSNTDTQYF
TRBV25-1	TRBJ1-1	12	few	.	TGTGCCAGCAGTCCCCTGGTGGGGGGAGCTTTCTTT	CASSPLVGGAFF
TRBV7-2	TRBJ2-2	12	.	.	TGTGCCAGCAGCTACTCGGGCGGGGAGCTGTTTTTT	CASSYSGGELFF
TRBV19	TRBJ1-1	15	few	.	TGTGCCAGTAGTATTGCTTCAGGGGTTGGCGCTGAAGCTTTCTTT	CASSIASGVGAEAFF
TRBV6-4	TRBJ1-6	15	.	.	TGTGCCAGCAGAAGAGAACAGGGTACAAATTCACCCCTCCACTTT	CASRREQGTNSPLHF
TRBV6-5	TRBJ1-1	13	.	.	TGTGCCAGCAGTTCCCCGGGAACGAGTGAAGCTTTCTTT	CASSSPGTSEAFF
TRBV3-1	TRBJ2-4	16	.	.	TGTGCCAGCAGCCACAGGCAGATATTAGCCAAAAACATTCAGTACTTC	CASSHRQILAKNIQYF
TRBV7-2	TRBJ1-2	15	.	.	TGTGCCAGCAGCTTAGGGGGCAGTTTGGGCTATGGCTACACCTTC	CASSLGGSLGYGYTF
TRBV9	TRBJ2-2	15	.	TRBD1	TGTGCCAGCAGCGTAGGGGACAGGGGTACCGGGGAGCTGTTTTTT	CASSVGDRGTGELFF
TRBV19	TRBJ1-4	12	.	.	TGTGCCAGTAGTACCTTAAATGAAAAACTGTTTTTT	CASSTLNEKLFF
TRBV12-3/TRBV12-4	TRBJ2-3	16	many	.	TGTGCCAGCAGCCCCACTCCCCCTTCCCGCACAGATACGCAGTATTTT	CASSPTPPSRTDTQYF
TRBV19	TRBJ1-5	16	.	TRBD1	TGTGCCAGTAGTATTTTGCGGCCAGGGGGGTATCAGTCCCAGCATTTT	CASSILRPGGYQSQHF
TRBV6-2/TRBV6-3	TRBJ2-7	16	few	TRBD2	TGTGCCAGCAGTTCTTGGACTAGCGGGAGGCCCTACGAGCAGTACTTC	CASSSWTSGRPYEQYF
TRBV7-7	TRBJ2-1	13	few	.	TGTGCTAGCAGCTCCGACCAGTACAATGAGCAGTTCTTC	CASSSDQYNEQFF
TRBV4-2	TRBJ1-5	13	few	.	TGTGCCAGCAGCCAAGACGGATCAGAGCCCCAGCATTTT	CASSQDGSEPQHF
TRBV28	TRBJ1-5	14	few	.	TGTGCCAGCAGATCGACAGGTAGTAATCAGCCCCAGCATTTT	CASRSTGSNQPQHF
TRBV10-3	TRBJ1-1	15	few	.	TGTGCCATCAGTGAGTCCGGCAGCTTGAACACTGAAGCTTTCTTT	CAISESGSLNTEAFF
TRBV3-1	TRBJ2-7	16	few	.	TGTGCCAGCAGCCAAGATAAAGGACAGCTTTCCTACGAGCAGTACTTC	CASSQDKGQLSYEQYF